Listed here are 13 T cell receptor beta chains from one sample, sequenced in a study of T-cell memory formation after mild COVID-19. TCRdb recomputed calls from the 5' RACE reads with MiXCR, one row per CDR3 protein. The sample lists about 190,000 distinct CDR3 sequences, around 17% occurring once. The sample taken for sequencing was PBMCs or a T cell subset sorted from them (not recorded which). The receptors were sampled from an adult woman who had mild COVID-19 (a few samples of this study predate the infection). Cell type and time point are not known.

This clonotype occurred once. The V call is TRBV9, the J call TRBJ2-1; the match to TRBD2 covers 9 bases. The junction had 6 bases not matched to a gene; V was cut back by 2 bases and J by 3 bases. Germline CDR1 reads SGDLS; CDR2 reads YYNGEE. The CDR3 loop spans 16 amino acids. CDR3 amino acids: CASSVATSGNYNEQFF. CDR3 DNA sequence: TGTGCCAGCAGCGTCGCGACTAGCGGAAACTACAATGAGCAGTTCTTC.

J is TRBJ2-5 and V is TRBV5-1; tentatively, D is TRBD1 or TRBD2 (5 bases each). Germline V gene lookup returns CDR1 SGHRS and CDR2 YFSETQ. V was pared by 5 bases and J by 1 base, with 12 bases between. The CDR3 is made up of 14 amino acids. In DNA, the CDR3 is TGCGCCAGCAGGTGGACTGGGGGCCAAGAGACCCAGTACTTC. It encodes CASRWTGGQETQYF.

There are a few counts of this clonotype. For the CDR3, the DNA is TGTGCCAGCAGCTTTTCGGGACAGGGAACGGATACGCAGTATTTT. Its translation is CASSFSGQGTDTQYF. The chain is built from TRBV5-6 and TRBJ2-3; 9 bases agree with TRBD1. The trim removed 2 bases at V and 6 bases at J, leaving 7 bases unmatched. Germline CDR1 and CDR2: SGHDT and YYEEEE. The CDR3 contains 15 residues.

This clonotype occurred a few times. The chain has TRBV20-1 and TRBJ2-3; 10 positions match TRBD2. From germline, CDR1 is DFQATT and CDR2 SNEGSKA (reference sequence). The CDR3 is 14 residues long. V lost 0 bases to trimming and J lost 5 bases; unmatched junction nucleotides: 2. The CDR3 region is CSARDRLAGDTQYF. Here the CDR3 DNA reads TGCAGTGCTAGAGACCGACTAGCGGGAGATACGCAGTATTTT.

In its sample, this clonotype was seen a few times. The chain has TRBV23-1 and TRBJ1-5; no definite D call. TRBV23-1 is assigned to the ORF class and has an uncertain function. Trimming cost V 0 bases and J 2 bases, with 11 bases left between them. The CDR3 loop spans 16 amino acids. The CDR3 sequence: CASSQSKGIGNQPQHF. Here the CDR3 DNA reads TGCGCCAGCAGTCAATCGAAGGGCATCGGCAATCAGCCCCAGCATTTT.

This clonotype was counted at least ten times. This chain uses TRBV5-1 with TRBJ2-7; D not certain. V was shortened by 5 bases and J by 6 bases, with 9 bases between the two germline ends. The CDR3 extends over 11 amino acids. From germline, CDR1 is SGHRS and CDR2 YFSETQ. CDR3: CASSLYREQYF. CDR3 DNA sequence: TGCGCCAGCAGTCTGTACCGCGAGCAGTACTTC.

This clonotype was recorded a few times. The rearrangement joins TRBV5-1 to TRBJ1-4, with a possible D match to TRBD1 (6 bases). Trimming cost V 4 bases and J 0 bases, with 13 bases left between them. The germline CDR1 and CDR2 sequences are SGHRS and YFSETQ. The CDR3 spans 16 residues. The CDR3 reads CASSRQAHTTNEKLFF. The CDR3 bases are TGCGCCAGCAGCCGACAGGCCCACACAACTAATGAAAAACTGTTTTTT.

This clonotype was seen only a few times. The chain employs TRBV5-4 and TRBJ2-5; 7 nucleotides match TRBD1. The CDR3 has 14 amino acids. Germline V gene data show CDR1 as SGHNT and CDR2 as YYREEE (reference sequence). The J segment lost 5 bases and the V segment lost 4 bases, leaving 8 bases of the junction unmatched. The CDR3 reads CASSPRQGQETQYF. The CDR3 bases are TGTGCCAGCAGCCCCCGACAGGGTCAGGAGACCCAGTACTTC.

This clonotype turned up a few times. The gene calls are TRBV7-2 and TRBJ1-2, with D hard to call. The V end was cut by 5 bases, the J end by 6 bases, with 16 bases between. Germline assignment: CDR1 SGHTA and CDR2 FQGNSA. CDR3 length: 14 amino acids. The CDR3 protein is CASSPRSIGNGYTF. In DNA form, the CDR3 reads TGTGCCAGCAGCCCCCGGAGCATTGGTAATGGCTACACCTTC.

This clonotype was picked up a small number of times. This rearrangement joins TRBV20-1 to TRBJ1-1; TRBD1 might be the D (6 bases). The V end lost 3 bases, the J end lost 1 base, and 15 bases lay between the germline ends. CDR3 size: 15 residues. Germline CDR1 is DFQATT and CDR2 is SNEGSKA (reference sequence). CDR3 region: CSASEGGRTNTEAFF. Here the CDR3 DNA reads TGCAGTGCTAGCGAGGGGGGAAGGACGAACACTGAAGCTTTCTTT.

J is TRBJ1-4 and V is TRBV4-3; no reliable D call. CDR1 and CDR2 from the germline V gene are LGHNA and YSLEER. The CDR3 is made up of 15 amino acids. Trimming took off 1 base at V and 8 bases at J, with 14 bases between the two ends. This CDR3 reads CASSQVLRVGEKLFF. DNA of the CDR3: TGCGCCAGCAGCCAAGTTTTAAGGGTTGGAGAAAAACTGTTTTTT.

The genes are TRBV19 and TRBJ2-1, with a weak D call TRBD2 (6 bases). Germline lookup yields CDR1 LNHDA and CDR2 SQIVND (reference sequence). The length of the CDR3 is 14 residues. Trimming cost V 1 base and J 2 bases, with 6 bases left between them. The CDR3 reads CASSIAGAYNEQFF. The DNA for the CDR3 is TGTGCCAGTAGTATAGCGGGGGCCTACAATGAGCAGTTCTTC.

V is TRBV7-2 and J is TRBJ2-7; TRBD2 agrees at 12 bases. Trimming removed 5 bases from V and 10 bases from J; junction bases left unmatched: 6. Germline V gene lookup returns CDR1 SGHTA and CDR2 FQGNSA. This CDR3 comprises 13 residues. The CDR3 bases are TGTGCCAGCAGCCCCCGACTAGCGGGAGCCCAGTACTTC. As protein: CASSPRLAGAQYF.